This record concerns one T cell receptor (beta chain) sequence. The antigen is unknown. V gave up 2 bases and J gave up 2 bases; unmatched junction bases: 6. Germline CDR1 is MNHEY and CDR2 is SMNVEV (reference sequence). This CDR3 has 16 amino acids. The data were obtained in a study of response to subunit inactivated influenza vaccine. Each CDR3 protein is one row after TCRdb ran MiXCR on the RT-PCR reads. The table has fewer than 600,000 distinct CDR3 sequences, under 8.5% seen once; the top ten hold around 13%. General study points: After each seasonal influenza vaccination, few new T cells are recruited, the authors suggested.

The receptor was isolated from a man aged 50-75 years who received an inactivated influenza vaccine. V is TRBV27 and J is TRBJ2-1, with 7 positions matching TRBD1. Source: PBMCs from blood, taken less than 25 months after vaccination. This CDR3 reads CASSLRTGVTYNEQFF. The CDR3 DNA sequence: TGTGCCAGCAGTTTACGCACAGGGGTTACCTACAATGAGCAGTTCTTC.